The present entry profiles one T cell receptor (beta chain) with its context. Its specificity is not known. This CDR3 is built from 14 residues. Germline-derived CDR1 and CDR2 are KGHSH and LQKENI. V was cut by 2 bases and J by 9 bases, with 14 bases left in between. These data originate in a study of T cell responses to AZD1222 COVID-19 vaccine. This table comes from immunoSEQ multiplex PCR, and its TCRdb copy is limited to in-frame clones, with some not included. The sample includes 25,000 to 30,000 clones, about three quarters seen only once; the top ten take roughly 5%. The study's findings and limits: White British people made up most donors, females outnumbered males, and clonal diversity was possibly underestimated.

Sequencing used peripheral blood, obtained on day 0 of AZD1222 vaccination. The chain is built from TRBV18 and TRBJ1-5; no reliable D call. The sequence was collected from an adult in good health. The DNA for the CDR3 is TGTGCCAGCTCACCAGGCCGTCCGTCGGGGCCCCAGCATTTT. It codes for CASSPGRPSGPQHF.